The 20 T cell receptor beta chains below all came from one sample that was sequenced in a study of pediatric ulcerative colitis (dated by TCRdb to between 2018 and 2021). Library generation was performed with the immunoSEQ multiplex PCR assay. TCRdb mirrors the immuneACCESS table, restricted to in-frame sequences. Some clones are absent from its copies; in checked studies, under half trace to an unresolved V gene, and the reason for the others is unknown. This sample has tens of thousands of clones in its table, and more than 60% of those were observed once. Under 6.5% of the sample is in the top ten clones. What was sequenced was blood. These receptors originate from a boy younger than 18 with moderate ulcerative colitis.

This clone has only a few counts. The J gene is TRBJ1-1, the V gene TRBV2; D is unclear. This CDR3 has 12 residues. Germline-derived CDR1 and CDR2 are SNHLY and FYNNEI. V dropped 4 bases and J dropped 7 bases, with 10 bases sitting between them. The chain's CDR3 is CASSVTRHEAFF. In DNA, the CDR3 is TGTGCCAGCAGTGTAACTAGGCATGAAGCTTTCTTT.

This chain links TRBV7-9 with TRBJ2-3, with 10 positions matching TRBD2. J lost 3 bases, V lost 5 bases, and 5 bases had no gene match. Germline loops: CDR1 SEHNR, CDR2 FQNEAQ (reference sequence). The CDR3 is 15 amino acids. The CDR3 nucleotides read TGTGCCAGCAGCCCCGGACTAGCGGAGACAGATACGCAGTATTTT. It encodes CASSPGLAETDTQYF. Based on the CDR3 plus reference TRBV7-9 and TRBJ2-3, the full variable domain is DTGVSQNPRHKITKRGQNVTFRCDPISEHNRLYWYRQTLGQGPEFLTYFQNEAQLEKSRLLSDRFSAERPKGSFSTLEIQRTEQGDSAMYLCASSPGLAETDTQYFGPGTRLTVL.

The J gene is TRBJ2-7, the V gene TRBV4-1, with 7 bases identical to TRBD1. Germline V gene sequence: CDR1 MGHRA, CDR2 YSYEKL. Germline trimming cut 2 bases from V and 4 bases from J; bases unmatched to any gene: 20. This CDR3 has 19 amino acids. In nucleotides, the CDR3 is TGCGCCAGCAGCCAATTTCAGGAGATGACAGGGCTCCTCATATACGAGCAGTACTTC. It codes for CASSQFQEMTGLLIYEQYF.

In DNA, the CDR3 is TGTGCCAGCACCCCAACTAGCGATAGTCCCTACGAGCAGTACTTC. This gives the protein CASTPTSDSPYEQYF. The chain links TRBV5-6 to TRBJ2-7; 7 bases match TRBD2. Germline-derived CDR1 and CDR2 are SGHDT and YYEEEE. V trimming: 6 bases; J trimming: 2 bases; junction bases outside the gene matches: 11. The CDR3 is made up of 15 amino acids. Full variable domain (rest looked up from reference TRBV5-6 and TRBJ2-7): DAGVTQSPTHLIKTRGQQVTLRCSPKSGHDTVSWYQQALGQGPQFIFQYYEEEERQRGNFPDRFSGHQFPNYSSELNVNALLLGDSALYLCASTPTSDSPYEQYFGPGTRLTVT.

This rearrangement joins TRBV4-1 to TRBJ1-1; D is ambiguous. V dropped 3 bases and J dropped 4 bases, with 18 bases sitting between them. In germline, CDR1 is MGHRA, CDR2 YSYEKL. The CDR3 totals 16 residues. The CDR3 here is CASSHGLSYRGTEAFF. CDR3 DNA: TGCGCCAGCAGCCATGGCCTCTCATACAGAGGCACTGAAGCTTTCTTT.

The sample holds a few counts of this clone. The J gene is TRBJ1-1, the V gene TRBV7-9, with 10 bases fitting TRBD1. The CDR3 has 17 residues. V gave up 5 bases and J gave up 0 bases; unmatched junction bases: 9. Germline V CDR1 and CDR2: SEHNR, FQNEAQ (reference sequence). The CDR3, as DNA: TGTGCCAGCAGCGCTCGATTGACAGGGGGCCTGAACACTGAAGCTTTCTTT. It yields the protein CASSARLTGGLNTEAFF.

The chain employs TRBV4-1 and TRBJ2-7; 8 bases fit TRBD2. CDR3 length: 13 amino acids. Germline CDR1 reads MGHRA; CDR2 reads YSYEKL. V shed 3 bases, J shed 3 bases, and the junction held 1 base outside the gene matches. The CDR3 loop is CASSQGLGYEQYF. DNA of the CDR3: TGCGCCAGCAGCCAGGGACTAGGCTACGAGCAGTACTTC.

V and J are TRBV6-1 and TRBJ1-2; 8 bases map to TRBD1. The trim removed 7 bases at V and 2 bases at J, leaving 9 bases unmatched. Germline CDR1 reads MNHNS; CDR2 reads SASEGT. The CDR3 spans 15 residues. CDR3 bases: TGTGCCAGCATTGGCCGGGACAGGCGAAACTATGGCTACACCTTC. This encodes CASIGRDRRNYGYTF.

CDR3: CASSYYDNGNEQFF. Here the CDR3 DNA reads TGTGCCAGCAGTTACTATGATAATGGGAATGAGCAGTTCTTC. The J gene is TRBJ2-1, the V gene TRBV6-5, with no clear D. V was shortened by 1 base and J by 7 bases, with 11 bases between the two germline ends. Germline V gene sequence: CDR1 MNHEY, CDR2 SVGAGI. This CDR3 region has 14 residues.

This clone was observed a few times. CDR3 coding DNA: TGTGCCAGTAGTAACTCGCGGCCTCAGCCTAATCAGCCCCAGCATTTT. This sequence encodes CASSNSRPQPNQPQHF. The chain links TRBV19 to TRBJ1-5; D is ambiguous. V shed 4 bases and J shed 4 bases, with 17 bases lying between them. CDR1 LNHDA and CDR2 SQIVND come from the germline V gene (reference sequence). The CDR3 is 16 amino acids.

In the case of this clone: The sample holds other DNA sequences that translate to the same CDR3. J is TRBJ1-1 and V is TRBV5-1, with TRBD1 matching 8 bases. This CDR3 has 14 residues. V gave up 0 bases and J gave up 3 bases; unmatched junction bases: 1. CDR1 and CDR2 from the germline V gene are SGHRS and YFSETQ. The DNA of the CDR3 is TGCGCCAGCAGCTTGGCAGGGGGCTACACTGAAGCTTTCTTT. This translates into CASSLAGGYTEAFF.

This clone showed up just a few times. The chain links TRBV30 to TRBJ1-5; the D is unclear. The CDR3 is 13 amino acids. With 2 bases removed from V and 5 bases from J, the gap between germline ends came to 10 bases. Germline loops: CDR1 GTSNPN, CDR2 SVGIG (reference sequence). CDR3 sequence (DNA): TGTGCCTGGAGTAGGCAGCCCGATCAGCCCCAGCATTTT. It is translated as CAWSRQPDQPQHF.

The DNA of the CDR3 is TGTGCCAGCAGTTTGGGGGCCGAGGTTGAAGCTTTCTTT. It translates to CASSLGAEVEAFF. This chain uses TRBV2 with TRBJ1-1; D is possibly TRBD1 (6 bases). Germline V lookup: CDR1 SNHLY, CDR2 FYNNEI. V was cut by 5 bases and J by 7 bases, with 14 bases left in between. The CDR3 spans 13 residues.

The V call is TRBV28, the J call TRBJ1-2, with unresolved D. Deletions cut 7 bases from V and 4 bases from J, with 10 bases between. The CDR3 consists of 12 residues. The germline V gene has CDR1 MDHEN and CDR2 SYDVKM. CDR3 in DNA: TGTGCCAGCAATTCCATCGGCTATGGCTACACCTTC. It yields the protein CASNSIGYGYTF.

This clone was detected once. This chain connects TRBV6-5 to TRBJ1-1; no clear D gene. The CDR3 has 12 amino acids. Trimming shortened V by 9 bases and J by 1 base, and 9 bases separated the two germline ends. Germline lookup yields CDR1 MNHEY and CDR2 SVGAGI. The CDR3: CASRSGNTEAFF. CDR3 sequence (DNA): TGTGCCAGTAGGTCGGGGAACACTGAAGCTTTCTTT.

The V and J genes are TRBV6-5 and TRBJ1-1, with unresolved D. The ends were cut back, 6 bases at V and 8 bases at J, with 16 bases in the middle. The CDR3 is 13 residues long. Germline V lookup: CDR1 MNHEY, CDR2 SVGAGI. CDR3 bases: TGTGCCAGCAGCTACGTGTATGCGAGGGAAGCTTTCTTT. It encodes CASSYVYAREAFF.

The chain is built from TRBV4-1 and TRBJ1-5, with unresolved D. CDR3 length: 14 amino acids. V lost 3 bases and J lost 6, with 12 bases in between. Germline CDR1 and CDR2: MGHRA and YSYEKL. The CDR3 region has the DNA TGCGCCAGCAGCCATGGGTCAGGCAGTCAGCCCCAGCATTTT. Translated: CASSHGSGSQPQHF.

This chain connects TRBV2 to TRBJ1-1; the match to TRBD1 covers 7 bases. V shed 5 bases, J shed 6 bases, and the junction held 6 bases outside the gene matches. The CDR3 extends over 13 amino acids. Germline V lookup: CDR1 SNHLY, CDR2 FYNNEI. CDR3 nucleotides: TGTGCCAGCAGTCCGACAGGGTATGCTGAAGCTTTCTTT. It specifies CASSPTGYAEAFF.

The chain has TRBV18 and TRBJ1-1; D not certain. The CDR3 spans 17 residues. Germline assignment: CDR1 KGHSH and CDR2 LQKENI. V was clipped by 3 bases and J by 5 bases, with 22 bases between them. In DNA form, the CDR3 reads TGTGCCAGCTCACCGGCCTGGCCAGGAGACCCTCGAACTGAAGCTTTCTTT. Translation: CASSPAWPGDPRTEAFF.

The CDR3 DNA reads as TGTGCCTGGAGTGCCCTACTCATTACAGATACGCAGTATTTT. Protein product: CAWSALLITDTQYF. This chain uses TRBV30 with TRBJ2-3; D remains unclear. The CDR3 consists of 14 residues. The V gene lost 1 base and the J gene lost 3 bases, with 11 bases spanning the gap. Germline-derived CDR1 and CDR2 are GTSNPN and SVGIG (reference sequence).